The source of this T cell receptor (beta chain) is a study of CD8 T cells in Susac syndrome. Study context: Patients with Susac syndrome were therapy-naive, taking corticosteroids, with some also receiving intravenous immunoglobulin, or taking intravenous immunoglobulin alone at the time their blood was drawn.

The CDR3 runs to 17 residues. After removal of 2 bases from V and 0 bases from J, the junction contained 7 bases not matched to a gene. The germline V gene encodes CDR1 GTSNPN and CDR2 SVGIG (reference sequence). RNA was extracted with the RNeasy kit, and a quantity of about 0.45 to 1 ug was reverse transcribed using random hexamers. TCRdb reanalysed the immunoSEQ multiplex PCR reads using MiXCR and keeps one entry per CDR3 protein. This table has about 240,000 distinct CDR3 sequences, about 95% appearing once. The sample was CD4+ T cells from PBMCs. The origin of this receptor is a human donor with Susac syndrome. V is TRBV30 and J is TRBJ2-7, with 13 bases fitting TRBD2. The CDR3, as DNA: TGTGCCTGGAGTCTATTACTAGCGGGAGGGCCCTCCTACGAGCAGTACTTC. Translation gives CAWSLLLAGGPSYEQYF.